Listed below are T cell receptor beta chains from one sample, sequenced in a study of shared clonotypes between healthy human individuals. Clones were sequenced by immunoSEQ multiplex PCR, and TCRdb holds only the in-frame ones, with some missing. The table has approximately 2.5 million clones, just over 90% seen once. The specimen was naive CD4+ T cells sorted from blood. These receptor sequences come from a man aged 18 to 30 in good health. Each CDR3 is given with its conserved first and last residue. D genes are given only for firm matches. Rows give clone size only sometimes, using once, few, many, or a class for an expanded clone.

v_call,clone_size,d_call,j_call,cdr3_nt,cdr3_aa
TRBV9,NA,NA,TRBJ1-6,TGTGCCAGCAGCGTATTGGGGGAGATAAATTCACCCCTCCACTTT,CASSVLGEINSPLHF
TRBV7-2,NA,TRBD1,TRBJ1-1,TGTGCCAGCAGCTTAGGGGGTTGGGACAGGGAAGCTTTCTTT,CASSLGGWDREAFF
TRBV28,once,TRBD1,TRBJ1-5,TGTGCCAGCAGTCCGACAGGGGGGCCCCAGCATTTT,CASSPTGGPQHF
TRBV18,NA,NA,TRBJ1-3,TGTGCCAGCACGCGCCCATTGGCGGACTCTGGAAACACCATATATTTT,CASTRPLADSGNTIYF
TRBV28,NA,NA,TRBJ2-5,TGTGCCAGCAGTCAGCCCGGACATCAGGAGGAGACCCAGTACTTC,CASSQPGHQEETQYF
TRBV10-1,NA,NA,TRBJ2-2,TGCGCCAGTCAGGGAAGCGGCACCGGGGAGCTGTTTTTT,CASQGSGTGELFF
TRBV10-3,few,TRBD1,TRBJ1-5,TGTGCCATCAGAGAGGACAGGGTCAATCAGCCCCAGCATTTT,CAIREDRVNQPQHF
TRBV29-1,NA,NA,TRBJ2-1,TGCAGCGTTGGAGGAAGCTCCTACAATGAGCAGTTCTTC,CSVGGSSYNEQFF
TRBV11-1,NA,TRBD2,TRBJ2-7,TGTGCCAGCAGCTTGGGGGGACTAGCGGGGAGCTACGAGCAGTACTTC,CASSLGGLAGSYEQYF
TRBV20-1,NA,TRBD1,TRBJ1-2,TGCAGTGCTATCAGGGGGTATGGCTACACCTTC,CSAIRGYGYTF
TRBV18,few,NA,TRBJ2-3,TGTGCCAGCTCACCAAGGCTCACAGATACGCAGTATTTT,CASSPRLTDTQYF
TRBV13,NA,NA,TRBJ2-2,TGTGCCAGCAGCTTAGGCCGCGGGGGCTGGAACACCGGGGAGCTGTTTTTT,CASSLGRGGWNTGELFF
TRBV6-1,NA,NA,TRBJ2-1,TGTGCCAGCACTCCGGGATCATACAATGAGCAGTTCTTC,CASTPGSYNEQFF
TRBV7-9,NA,TRBD1,TRBJ1-6,TGTGCCAGCAGCTTATGGACAGGGGGATCTTCACCCCTCCACTTT,CASSLWTGGSSPLHF
TRBV5-1,NA,TRBD2,TRBJ2-7,TGCGCCAGCCGAACCGGGGGGGTTCCCTACGAGCAGTACTTC,CASRTGGVPYEQYF
TRBV5-1,NA,NA,TRBJ1-1,TGCGCCAGCAGCCAGAGCGAGAACACTGAAGCTTTCTTT,CASSQSENTEAFF
TRBV30,NA,TRBD1,TRBJ1-6,TGTACCTGGAGTTCCGGGACAGGGTCTTCACCCCTCCACTTT,CTWSSGTGSSPLHF
TRBV10-3,NA,NA,TRBJ2-1,TGTGCCATCAGTGACCTGAAGCGGAGTTACAATGAGCAGTTCTTC,CAISDLKRSYNEQFF
TRBV9,once,TRBD1,TRBJ2-4,TGTGCCAGCAGGGCACAGGGGGCGGGGTATGGCAAAAACATTCAGTACTTC,CASRAQGAGYGKNIQYF
TRBV29-1,NA,NA,TRBJ1-1,TGCAGCGTCTCCGACGTCGGGGCTGAAGCTTTCTTT,CSVSDVGAEAFF
TRBV7-6,NA,NA,TRBJ2-5,TGTGCCAGCAGCCCACAAGAGACCCAGTACTTC,CASSPQETQYF
TRBV6-6,NA,TRBD1,TRBJ2-3,TGTGCCAGCAGTTCGCCCCCGGGACAGCGTTCAGATACGCAGTATTTT,CASSSPPGQRSDTQYF
TRBV4-1,NA,NA,TRBJ2-5,TGCGCCAGCAGCCAAAGGAGCGCCCAGGGAGAGACCCAGTACTTC,CASSQRSAQGETQYF
TRBV19,NA,NA,TRBJ1-1,TGTGCCAGTAGTCTACAGGGGAACACTGAAGCTTTCTTT,CASSLQGNTEAFF
TRBV5-8,once,TRBD2,TRBJ2-5,TGTGCCAGCAGCTTAGGACTAGCGGGGGGGTCGGAGACCCAGTACTTC,CASSLGLAGGSETQYF
TRBV7-9,NA,TRBD2,TRBJ2-2,TGTGCCAGCAGCCACGGACTAGCGGGCAACACCGGGGAGCTGTTTTTT,CASSHGLAGNTGELFF
TRBV28,NA,NA,TRBJ2-7,TGTGCCAGCCATCACTGGAGGGCAGGGGAAGACGAGCAGTACTTC,CASHHWRAGEDEQYF
TRBV2,once,NA,TRBJ2-7,TGTGCCAGCAGGGAGGTTTGGACGGGGGAGCAGTACTTC,CASREVWTGEQYF
TRBV6-6,NA,TRBD1,TRBJ2-7,TGTGCCAGCAGCCGGACAGGGTCCGAGCAGTACTTC,CASSRTGSEQYF
TRBV5-1,NA,TRBD1,TRBJ2-7,TGCGCCAGCACATTGGGACAGGGCGCCTACGAGCAGTACTTC,CASTLGQGAYEQYF
TRBV6-6,NA,NA,TRBJ2-7,TGTGCCAGCAGTTACGATAGGGGCCCCTACGAGCAGTACTTC,CASSYDRGPYEQYF
TRBV30,NA,TRBD2,TRBJ2-1,TGTGCCTGGAGTTCCGGGACTAGTTCTAATGAGCAGTTCTTC,CAWSSGTSSNEQFF
TRBV6-5,NA,TRBD2,TRBJ2-1,TGTGCCAGCAGTTACCAAGGGACTAGCGGAGAGGGTGAGCAGTTCTTC,CASSYQGTSGEGEQFF
TRBV6-5,NA,TRBD2,TRBJ2-7,TGTGCCAGCAGTACTCTGGGAGGGACCTACGAGCAGTACTTC,CASSTLGGTYEQYF
TRBV9,NA,NA,TRBJ1-5,TGTGCCAGCAGCGTAGATTACAATCAGCCCCAGCATTTT,CASSVDYNQPQHF
TRBV7-9,NA,NA,TRBJ2-7,TGTGCCAGCAGCTTATCCCCGGAGCGCTCCTACGAGCAGTACTTC,CASSLSPERSYEQYF
TRBV5-8,NA,NA,TRBJ1-6,TGTGCCAGCAGCCCATGGGAGGGATTTAATTCACCCCTCCACTTT,CASSPWEGFNSPLHF
TRBV7-3,NA,NA,TRBJ2-3,TGTGCCAGCAGCCCTGGACGAGCAGATACGCAGTATTTT,CASSPGRADTQYF
TRBV5-4,NA,NA,TRBJ2-3,TGTGCCAGCAGCTTGTCGGGGTCCTCAGATACGCAGTATTTT,CASSLSGSSDTQYF
TRBV7-9,NA,TRBD1,TRBJ1-2,TGTGCCAGCAGCACCACAGGGGGCCGCCCTGTGGCCTTC,CASSTTGGRPVAF
TRBV5-4,NA,TRBD1,TRBJ2-4,TGTGCCAGCAGCCCCGACAGGGGATTAAACATTCAGTACTTC,CASSPDRGLNIQYF
TRBV5-1,NA,TRBD2,TRBJ2-3,TGCGCCAGCAGCCGCGGGACTAGCGGGAGCGGAGATACGCAGTATTTT,CASSRGTSGSGDTQYF
TRBV4-3,NA,TRBD2,TRBJ2-3,TGCGCCAGCAGCCAAGATCGACTAGCGGGAGGTACGCAGTATTTT,CASSQDRLAGGTQYF
TRBV4-1,NA,NA,TRBJ1-1,TGCGCCAGCAGCCAAAGACATCGAGACACTGAAGCTTTCTTT,CASSQRHRDTEAFF
TRBV30,NA,NA,TRBJ2-7,TGTGCCTGGAGTGTAACAGGGACCTACGAGCAGTACTTC,CAWSVTGTYEQYF
TRBV11-3,few,NA,TRBJ2-3,TGTGCCAGCAGCTTAGATGGCAGCACAGATACGCAGTATTTT,CASSLDGSTDTQYF
TRBV19,NA,NA,TRBJ1-2,TGTGCCAGTAGTATGAGGGACACCATCTCAATGCGTGGCTACACCTTC,CASSMRDTISMRGYTF
TRBV7-9,NA,NA,TRBJ1-4,TGTGCCAGCAGAGGACTGACTAATGAAAAACTGTTTTTT,CASRGLTNEKLFF
TRBV5-1,NA,NA,TRBJ2-3,TGCGCCAGCAGCTTGGGAACCTCTTGGGGCACAGATACGCAGTATTTT,CASSLGTSWGTDTQYF
TRBV5-1,NA,NA,TRBJ2-3,TGCGCCAGCAGCTTGTATGGGACCGTCAACGCAGATACGCAGTATTTT,CASSLYGTVNADTQYF
TRBV10-2,NA,TRBD2,TRBJ2-7,TGCGCCAGCAGCTTGACTAGCGGGAGCTTCTACGAGCAGTACTTC,CASSLTSGSFYEQYF
TRBV15,NA,TRBD1,TRBJ1-6,TGTGCCACCAGCCAGGGGGGCGCTGGGTCACCCCTCCACTTT,CATSQGGAGSPLHF
TRBV4-1,few,NA,TRBJ2-7,TGCGCCAGCAGCCAAGATGAGGTGGGAGGACCATACTTC,CASSQDEVGGPYF
TRBV6-1,NA,TRBD1,TRBJ2-5,TGTGCCAGCAGCCGGACAGGGCGAGAAGAGACCCAGTACTTC,CASSRTGREETQYF
TRBV19,NA,NA,TRBJ1-4,TGTGCCAGTAGTATCGGCCGAGGGATGGATGAAAAACTGTTTTTT,CASSIGRGMDEKLFF
TRBV5-6,once,NA,TRBJ1-1,TGTGCCAGCAGCTTTGGGATTTTTGAAGCTTTCTTT,CASSFGIFEAFF
TRBV5-4,NA,NA,TRBJ2-5,TGTGCCAGCAGCTTGTGGCAGCGAGAGACCCAGTACTTC,CASSLWQRETQYF
TRBV27,NA,NA,TRBJ1-6,TGTGCCAGCAGTTTTGGGGGGAGCTCCTATAATTCACCCCTCCACTTT,CASSFGGSSYNSPLHF